This TCR beta chain was retrieved from a study of blood T cell repertoires in COVID-19. Across the study: Material from acute and convalescent COVID-19 was sourced from the United States, Italy and Spain. PBMCs, B-cell-depleted T cells, or T cells were the source of the cDNA or gDNA that made up the material.

Original processing notes: Reference gene primers were amplified, and this amplification served to estimate nucleated cell counts. Clones were sequenced by immunoSEQ multiplex PCR, and TCRdb holds only the in-frame ones, with some missing. V and J calls and clone size are those listed in that table; D and trimming were worked out from the DNA. The table lists some 50,000 clones, around 86% of them singletons, with around 27% in the top ten. CDR3 size: 14 residues. Germline CDR1 reads MDHEN; CDR2 reads SYDVKM. On this clone itself: One end of the junction varies from germline; a read error may be responsible.

The specimen sequenced was peripheral blood. V and J are TRBV28 and TRBJ2-2, with 9 bases matching TRBD2. The TCR was taken from a human donor in a cohort sampled during active COVID-19. The CDR3, as DNA: TGTGCCACCAGTGCTAGCGGGGACACCGGGGAGCTGTTTTTT. Its protein is CATSASGDTGELFF.